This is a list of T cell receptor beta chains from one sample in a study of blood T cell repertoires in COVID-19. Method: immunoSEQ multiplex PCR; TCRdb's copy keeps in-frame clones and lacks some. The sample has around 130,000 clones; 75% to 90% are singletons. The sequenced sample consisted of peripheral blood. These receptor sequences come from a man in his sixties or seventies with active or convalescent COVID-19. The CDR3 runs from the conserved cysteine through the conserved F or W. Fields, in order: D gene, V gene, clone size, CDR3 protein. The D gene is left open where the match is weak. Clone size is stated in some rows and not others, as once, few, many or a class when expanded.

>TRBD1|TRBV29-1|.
CSVYAGGTGVSYEQYF
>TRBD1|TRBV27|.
CASSSWTGDHEQYF
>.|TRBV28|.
CASSAGEETEAFF
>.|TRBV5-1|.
CASSLASQGEQYF
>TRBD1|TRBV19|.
CASSPQGQGINQPQHF
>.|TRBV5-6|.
CASSAYLGELFF
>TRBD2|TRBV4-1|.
CASSQGDPAGGRGDIQYF
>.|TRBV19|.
CASTPSLQGTYGYTF
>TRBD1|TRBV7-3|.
CASSSKTGMNTEAFF
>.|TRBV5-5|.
CASSLDRYYEQYF
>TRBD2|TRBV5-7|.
CASSPTSGRVTDTQYF
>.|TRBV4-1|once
CASSDSYQGGEQYF
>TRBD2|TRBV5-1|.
CASSSTVASGETQYF
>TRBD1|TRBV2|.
CASSEQGALSPLHF
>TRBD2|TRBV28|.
CASSLTGGGIETQYF
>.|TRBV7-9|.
CASSLAGRFEDGYTF
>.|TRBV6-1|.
CASSEVTGTYQETQYF
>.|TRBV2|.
CASSEQGYYGYTF
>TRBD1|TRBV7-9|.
CASSRQGDNGYTF
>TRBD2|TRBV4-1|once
CASSHSGRENEQFF
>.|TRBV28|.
CASRGHLIQPQHF
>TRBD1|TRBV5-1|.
CASSLQGQETQYF
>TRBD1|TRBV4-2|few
CASSQGTGTDTQYF
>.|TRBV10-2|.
CASNGARNQPQHF
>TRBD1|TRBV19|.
CASSPQGNQPQHF
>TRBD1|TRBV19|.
CASSIGDRDDNEQFF
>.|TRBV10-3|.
CAIRETGPQHF
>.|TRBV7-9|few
CASSHPRGTQETQYF
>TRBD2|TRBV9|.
CASSVGRESHNEQFF
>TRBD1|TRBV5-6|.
CASSRDSEKLFF
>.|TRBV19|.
CASTAGGRGYGYTF
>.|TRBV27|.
CASKRRQGGDSPLHF
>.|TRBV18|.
CASSPVETYEQYF
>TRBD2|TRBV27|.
CASSSGLAGYNEQFF
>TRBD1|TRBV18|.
CASSPGTGSYNEQFF
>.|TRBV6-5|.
CASRYSTPSYEQYF
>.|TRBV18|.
CASSPLQGGNTGELFF
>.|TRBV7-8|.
CASCPANTDTQYF